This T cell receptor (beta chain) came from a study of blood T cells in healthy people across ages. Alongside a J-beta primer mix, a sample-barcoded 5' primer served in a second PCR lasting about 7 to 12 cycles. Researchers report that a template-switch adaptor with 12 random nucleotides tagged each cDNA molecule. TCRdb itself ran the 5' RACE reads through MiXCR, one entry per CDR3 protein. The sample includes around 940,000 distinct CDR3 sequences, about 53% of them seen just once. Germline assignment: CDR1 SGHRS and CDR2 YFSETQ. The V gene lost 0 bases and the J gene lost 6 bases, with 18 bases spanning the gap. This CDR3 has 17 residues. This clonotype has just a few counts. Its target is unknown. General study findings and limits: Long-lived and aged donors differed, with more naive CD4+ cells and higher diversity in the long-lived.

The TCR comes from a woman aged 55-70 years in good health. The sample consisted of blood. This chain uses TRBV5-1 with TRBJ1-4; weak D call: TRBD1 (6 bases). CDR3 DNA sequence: TGCGCCAGCAGCTTGGCTCCCCCCGGGACAAGGGATGAAAAACTGTTTTTT. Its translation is CASSLAPPGTRDEKLFF.